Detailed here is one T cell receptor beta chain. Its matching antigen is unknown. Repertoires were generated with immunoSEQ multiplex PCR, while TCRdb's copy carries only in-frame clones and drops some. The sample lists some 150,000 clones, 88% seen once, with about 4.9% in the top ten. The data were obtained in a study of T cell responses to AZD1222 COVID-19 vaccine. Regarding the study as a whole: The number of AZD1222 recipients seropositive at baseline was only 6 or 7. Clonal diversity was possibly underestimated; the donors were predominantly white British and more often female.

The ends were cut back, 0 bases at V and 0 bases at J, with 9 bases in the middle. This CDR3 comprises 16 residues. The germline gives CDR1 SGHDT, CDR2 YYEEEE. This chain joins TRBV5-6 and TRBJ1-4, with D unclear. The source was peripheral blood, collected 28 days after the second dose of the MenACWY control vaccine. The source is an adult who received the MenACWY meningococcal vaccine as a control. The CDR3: CASSLGPTATNEKLFF. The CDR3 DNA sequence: TGTGCCAGCAGCTTGGGCCCGACGGCAACTAATGAAAAACTGTTTTTT.